This TCR beta chain was captured in a study of human CD8 memory T cell subsets. The TPEX subset meant dysfunctional early memory CD8+ cells, CCR7+ PD-1+ TIGIT+. Preparation of the TCR beta libraries relied on UMI-labeled 5' RACE. From its re-call of the 5' RACE reads, TCRdb lists each CDR3 protein once, without DNA. The sample features about 9,000 distinct CDR3 sequences, with roughly 15% in its top ten. Germline CDR1 and CDR2: SQVTM and ANQGSEA. The CDR3 consists of 13 residues. Specimen: CD8+ T cells from PBMCs. The chain combines TRBV29-1 with TRBJ2-5; the TCRdb D gene call, TRBD1, has no DNA to confirm it. The source is a human donor in good health. CDR3 loop: CSVIQGRGETQYF. Looking up the rest from reference TRBV29-1 and TRBJ2-5 gives the full variable domain: SAVISQKPSRDICQRGTSLTIQCQVDSQVTMMFWYRQQPGQSLTLIATANQGSEATYESGFVIDKFPISRPNLTFSTLTVSNMSPEDSSIYLCSVIQGRGETQYFGPGTRLLVL.